These T cell receptor beta chains were read from a single sample in a study of human T cells and chemical hapten exposure. TCRdb passed the RACE reads through MiXCR, listing each CDR3 protein once. The sample yields tens of thousands of distinct CDR3 sequences, around 12% seen once. The specimen comprised whole blood, sampled in connection with sensitization to the hapten diphenylcyclopropenone (DPC). Receptors originate from a woman between 25 and 40 years old with alopecia areata. Some clones in this sample may be carry-over from other donors' samples. CDR3s include the opening cysteine and the closing phenylalanine or tryptophan. The D gene is left open where the match is weak. Some rows mark clone size as missing; the rest say once, few, many or name a class of expanded clone.

TRBV24-1	many	-	TRBJ2-3	TGTGCCACCAGTGATTGGACAGATACGCAGTATTTT	CATSDWTDTQYF
TRBV29-1	many	-	TRBJ1-2	TGCAACGTATTTAACGAGATTTATGGCTACACCTTC	CNVFNEIYGYTF
TRBV6-2/TRBV6-3	many	TRBD1	TRBJ1-6	TGTGCCAGCAGTCAAGGACAGGGGAGTTCACCCCTCCACTTT	CASSQGQGSSPLHF
TRBV6-5	-	-	TRBJ1-4	TGTGCCAGCAGTTACGGCTTGCCCAATGAAAAACTGTTTTTT	CASSYGLPNEKLFF
TRBV7-9	many	-	TRBJ2-6	TGTGCCAGCAGCATCCACTCTGGGGCCAACGTCCTGACTTTC	CASSIHSGANVLTF
TRBV28	-	-	TRBJ1-5	TGTGCCAGCAGTATACTCAATCAGCCCCAGCATTTT	CASSILNQPQHF
TRBV5-1	few	-	TRBJ2-7	TGCGCCAGCAGGGAGACGGGCAGCCACTACGAGCAGTACTTC	CASRETGSHYEQYF
TRBV12-5	-	-	TRBJ2-5	TGTGCTAGTGCCCGGGACACCGAAGAGACCCAGTACTTC	CASARDTEETQYF
TRBV9	many	-	TRBJ2-1	TGTGCCAGCAGCGCCGGGGGTTGGGTCTACAATGAGCAGTTCTTC	CASSAGGWVYNEQFF
TRBV18	many	TRBD1	TRBJ2-1	TGTGCCAGCTCACCACTCGCCCCCGGGACAGGGGGTACCCACAATGAGCAGTTCTTC	CASSPLAPGTGGTHNEQFF
TRBV18	many	-	TRBJ1-2	TGTGCCAGCTCACCAATGGGGACTAACTATGGCTACACCTTC	CASSPMGTNYGYTF
TRBV7-2	few	-	TRBJ2-5	TGTGCCAGCAGCTTAGCCCAACGGGGTAGCTACTTC	CASSLAQRGSYF
TRBV5-5	few	TRBD2	TRBJ2-7	TGTGCCAGCAGCGCGTCAGGGGTGTCTAGCGGGAGAACTCTGTACTTC	CASSASGVSSGRTLYF
TRBV7-6	few	TRBD2	TRBJ2-4	TGTGCCAGCAGCCTCCTTGAGTTGGGGAGCGGGAGGGCTCCGGGCATTCAGTACTTC	CASSLLELGSGRAPGIQYF
TRBV29-1	-	TRBD2	TRBJ2-2	TGCAGCGTTGATCTAGCGGAGAACACCGGGGAGCTGTTTTTT	CSVDLAENTGELFF
TRBV3-1	-	-	TRBJ2-3	TGTGCCAGCAGCCCGCTAGCCCCTGATACGCAGTATTTT	CASSPLAPDTQYF
TRBV2	-	-	TRBJ2-2	TGTGCCAGCAGTGGCCCGGGGGAGCTGTTTTTT	CASSGPGELFF
TRBV6-5	-	TRBD2	TRBJ2-2	TGTGCCAGCAGTTACTCTAGCGGGAGGATTACCGGGGAGCTGTTTTTT	CASSYSSGRITGELFF
TRBV19	-	-	TRBJ2-2	TGTGCCAGTAGAAAGTCGCACGCCACCGGGGAGCTGTTTTTT	CASRKSHATGELFF
TRBV5-4	-	TRBD1	TRBJ2-5	TGTGCCAGCAGCGGTACAGGGGGAGAGACCCAGTACTTC	CASSGTGGETQYF
TRBV15	once	-	TRBJ1-6	TGTGCCACCAGCAGGTGGGGAGGGCAAGGTTCACCCCTCCACTTT	CATSRWGGQGSPLHF
TRBV27	few	-	TRBJ2-3	TGTGCCAGCAGTTCAACGGACAAAAAAGTGGTGCAGTATTTT	CASSSTDKKVVQYF
TRBV29-1	-	-	TRBJ1-2	TGCAGCGTTGGTCGAACAGGGTATGGCTACACCTTC	CSVGRTGYGYTF
TRBV20-1	-	-	TRBJ2-7	TGCAGTGCGCCCACCGGGACTTACATTTACGAGCAGTACTTC	CSAPTGTYIYEQYF
TRBV20-1	medium-sized	TRBD1	TRBJ1-5	TGCAGTGCTAGTTTACCTCAGGGGGGACAGCCCCAGCATTTT	CSASLPQGGQPQHF
TRBV5-1	-	TRBD1	TRBJ1-4	TGCGCCAGCAGGTCGACAGGGAAGGAGAATGAAAAACTGTTTTTT	CASRSTGKENEKLFF
TRBV4-2	-	-	TRBJ1-2	TGTGCCAGCAGCCAAGGGCGGGTCGAGAACTATGGCTACACCTTC	CASSQGRVENYGYTF
TRBV10-3	medium-sized	-	TRBJ2-5	TGTGCCATCAGTGAGTCAGAGATTGGGACCCAGTACTTC	CAISESEIGTQYF
TRBV27	many	-	TRBJ2-5	TGTGCCAGCAGTTTATTTTGGGGGCAAGAGACCCAGTACTTC	CASSLFWGQETQYF
TRBV29-1	-	-	TRBJ2-3	TGCAGCGTTGACCCTAGCACAGATACGCAGTATTTT	CSVDPSTDTQYF
TRBV11-2	many	-	TRBJ2-3	TGTGCCAGCAGGAGGGGTCCCGGAGATACGCAGTATTTT	CASRRGPGDTQYF
TRBV7-2	-	-	TRBJ1-5	TGTGCCAGCAGCTTAGAGTCAAGGAGTTGGCCCCAGCATTTT	CASSLESRSWPQHF
TRBV28	many	-	TRBJ2-3	TGTGCCAGCAGTGCTACCTATACGCAGTATTTT	CASSATYTQYF
TRBV3-1	few	TRBD1	TRBJ2-1	TGTGCCAGCAGCCAAGTTGGAGGGACAGGGCAGTTCTTC	CASSQVGGTGQFF
TRBV4-3	-	TRBD1	TRBJ1-5	TGCGCCAGCAGCCAAGAGTACAGGGGGGGTCGGCCCCAGCATTTT	CASSQEYRGGRPQHF
TRBV7-7	many	-	TRBJ2-3	TGTGCCAGCAGCTTAGACAGGAGCACAGATACGCAGTATTTT	CASSLDRSTDTQYF
TRBV29-1	-	-	TRBJ2-7	TGCAGCGTTGCCAAGAACAGTCTGGATGGGCTTTACTTC	CSVAKNSLDGLYF
TRBV28	-	-	TRBJ2-3	TGTGCCAGCAGCTCCCCAACCTTACTAGTTCATTCAGATACGCAGTATTTT	CASSSPTLLVHSDTQYF
TRBV19	-	TRBD2	TRBJ2-1	TGTGCCAGTAGGAAATCTAGCGGGAGCTACAATGAGCAGTTCTTC	CASRKSSGSYNEQFF
TRBV27	-	-	TRBJ2-3	TGTGCCAGCAGTTTAAGAACTACCCCGGGACTGCGGCACACAGATACGCAGTATTTT	CASSLRTTPGLRHTDTQYF
TRBV6-2/TRBV6-3	-	-	TRBJ1-5	TGTGCCAGCAGTTCGGGACTGCAACTTAATCAGCCCCAGCATTTT	CASSSGLQLNQPQHF
TRBV7-3	few	-	TRBJ2-2	TGTGCCAGCAGGCAAGATACTAGTAACACCGGGGAGCTGTTTTTT	CASRQDTSNTGELFF
TRBV4-2	many	-	TRBJ2-1	TGTGCCAGCAGCCAAGATAAGGGACTCAATGAGCAGTTCTTC	CASSQDKGLNEQFF
TRBV12-2	-	-	TRBJ1-2	TGTGCAAGTCGCCTGGGGACAGACTATGGCTACACCTTC	CASRLGTDYGYTF
TRBV2	-	-	TRBJ2-1	TGTGCCAGCAAAGGTGCAGGGACCACTTTTTATGAGCAGTTCTTC	CASKGAGTTFYEQFF
TRBV4-3	few	-	TRBJ2-7	TGCGCCAGCAGCCAAGAACAGTCTAGCTCCTACGAGCAGTACTTC	CASSQEQSSSYEQYF
TRBV9	many	-	TRBJ2-7	TGTGCCAGCAGCGTAGGATCCGTGGGAGAGCAGTACTTC	CASSVGSVGEQYF
TRBV4-1	-	TRBD1	TRBJ2-7	TGCGCCAGCAGCCAAGGGGACAGGGACGAGCAGTACTTC	CASSQGDRDEQYF
TRBV2	-	-	TRBJ2-7	TGTGCCAGCAAACAGGGTCCAACCTACGAGCAGTACTTC	CASKQGPTYEQYF
TRBV7-8	few	-	TRBJ2-7	TGTGCCAGCAGCTTAGCGGGGTTGGGGGTGCAGGGTGAGCAGTACTTC	CASSLAGLGVQGEQYF
TRBV27	few	-	TRBJ2-3	TGTGCCAGCAGTTCCGCCTCCGGGACTCGGAGGGGGCATACGCAGTATTTT	CASSSASGTRRGHTQYF
TRBV6-1	many	TRBD1	TRBJ2-3	TGTGCCAGCAGAAGACAGGGGCGAATAACTAGCACAGATACGCAGTATTTT	CASRRQGRITSTDTQYF
TRBV30	many	-	TRBJ2-2	TGTGCCTGGAGTCTTACGCTGCACACCGGGGAGCTGTTTTTT	CAWSLTLHTGELFF
TRBV6-2/TRBV6-3	many	-	TRBJ2-6	TGTGCCAGCAGTTCAGGCTCTGGGGCCAACGTCCTGACTTTC	CASSSGSGANVLTF
TRBV28	-	-	TRBJ1-4	TGTGCCAGCAGATCAGAGTCCGGGATAATGAAACTGTTTTTT	CASRSESGIMKLFF
TRBV5-1	many	TRBD2	TRBJ2-7	TGCGCCAGCAGCTTGGGACTAGCGGCCGGGGCGTACGAGCAGTACTTC	CASSLGLAAGAYEQYF
TRBV4-3	many	-	TRBJ2-5	TGCGCCAGCAGCCAAGAGCTTAGAGAGACCCAGTACTTC	CASSQELRETQYF
TRBV6-5	many	-	TRBJ2-1	TGTGCCAGCAGTCCCTCCGAGGAGGCCGGAGGTCATGAGCAGTTCTTC	CASSPSEEAGGHEQFF
TRBV11-3	-	TRBD2	TRBJ2-1	TGTGCCAGCAGCCTCTTAGCGGGAGGGGTCGATGAGCAGTTCTTC	CASSLLAGGVDEQFF
TRBV10-2	many	-	TRBJ2-1	TGCGCCAGCAGTGAAGGAGGGAGCCGGTATGAGCAGTTCTTC	CASSEGGSRYEQFF